This T cell receptor beta chain stems from a study of graft-versus-host responses after intestinal transplantation. Using immunoSEQ multiplex PCR, the repertoire was profiled, and TCRdb retains in-frame clones only, with some absent. The repertoire holds nearly 95,000 clones, with 85% to 95% as singletons. The CDR3 consists of 17 residues. The junction had 6 bases not matched to a gene; V was cut back by 5 bases and J by 0 bases. CDR1 is SGHVS, CDR2 FQNEAQ, per germline. As concerns this clone: Antigen unknown.

Sequencing was performed on unstimulated CD8+ T cells sorted from spleen or lymph node cells, taken before intestinal transplant. This TCR was recovered from a human donor who received an intestinal transplant. V gene TRBV7-8 combines with J gene TRBJ1-6; TRBD1 aligns across 8 bases. CDR3 sequence (DNA): TGTGCCAGCAGCCCCTACAGGGGGAGCTCCTATAATTCACCCCTCCACTTT. Translation gives CASSPYRGSSYNSPLHF. Full variable domain (rest looked up from reference TRBV7-8 and TRBJ1-6): GAGVSQSPRYKVAKRGQDVALRCDPISGHVSLFWYQQALGQGPEFLTYFQNEAQLDKSGLPSDRFFAERPEGSVSTLKIQRTQQEDSAVYLCASSPYRGSSYNSPLHFGNGTRLTVT.